What follows is one T cell receptor (beta chain) and its context. The antigen is not known. As to treatment: over 15 received Ad26.COV2.S at low or high dose, single or two shots; about 5 received placebo; per-sample allocation not given. Collection of the samples took place on day 63 after the first injection of vaccine or placebo. An Ad26 vector expressing Wuhan-strain SARS-CoV-2 spike served as the vaccine. These data are taken from a study of Ad26.COV2.S vaccination and SARS-CoV-2 variants. Across the study: Once or twice, 56 days apart, Ad26.COV2.S was delivered intramuscularly.

Data came from immunoSEQ multiplex PCR; TCRdb stores just in-frame clones and leaves some out. In the table there are about 500,000 clones, nearly 90% of which are singletons. Study-level points and caveats: Placebo recipients had lower spike-specific TCR breadth than vaccine recipients.

CDR1 GTSNPN and CDR2 SVGIG come from the germline V gene (reference sequence). This CDR3 comprises 15 residues. The ends were cut back, 2 bases at V and 2 bases at J, with 12 bases in the middle. The sample in question was peripheral blood, obtained in a trial of Ad26.COV2.S vaccine versus placebo. The rearrangement joins TRBV30 to TRBJ2-2; D tentatively fits TRBD1 or TRBD2 (6 bases each). The source of this sequence is a person aged 18-65 years who received the Ad26.COV2.S COVID-19 vaccine or a placebo. CDR3 sequence reads: CAWSSGDFNTGELFF. For the CDR3, the DNA is TGTGCCTGGAGTTCAGGGGACTTTAACACCGGGGAGCTGTTTTTT.